This TCR beta chain comes out of a study of OX40 agonist ivuxolimab in advanced cancers. On the study more broadly: Cancers in dose escalation were hepatocellular, melanoma, renal cell and head and neck.

Broader study findings: Still undetermined is the antigen specificity of the expanded peripheral T cells.

Comment on this clone: Its antigen is not identified.

V was clipped by 10 bases and J by 5 bases, with 12 bases between them. Germline CDR1 ENHRY, CDR2 SYGVKD. The CDR3 covers 12 residues. This table comes from immunoSEQ multiplex PCR, and its TCRdb copy is limited to in-frame clones, with some not included. Among about 67,000 clones listed, 75% to 90% were seen once. The V and J genes are TRBV10-3 and TRBJ1-5; the D gene is possibly TRBD1 (5 bases). The sequence came from an adult with an advanced solid tumor such as melanoma, head and neck, liver or kidney cancer. The source material was CD4+ or CD8+ T cells sorted from blood, sampled in a trial of the OX40 agonist ivuxolimab. In DNA form, the CDR3 reads TGTGCCACCCGGGGGTTGGATCAGCCCCAGCATTTT. This sequence encodes CATRGLDQPQHF.